A selection of T cell receptor beta chains follows, all from one sample in a study of early T cells in non-severe SARS-CoV-2 infection. TCRdb itself ran the 5' RACE reads through MiXCR, one entry per CDR3 protein. The sample contains about 60,000 distinct CDR3 sequences, about 10% of which appear only once. The sequences come from whole blood, collected at baseline. These receptors all come from an adult who was a healthcare worker with PCR-confirmed SARS-CoV-2 infection or an uninfected control (not recorded which). The CDR3 runs from the conserved cysteine through the conserved F or W. Each record gives: clone size, V gene, D gene, J gene, CDR3 protein, CDR3 DNA. The D gene is left open where the match is weak. The size field is filled for only some rows; it gives once, few, many or a size class.

>NA|TRBV29-1|TRBD1|TRBJ2-3
CSVESRGLRGTQYF
TGCAGCGTTGAATCAAGGGGGCTAAGGGGTACGCAGTATTTT
>many|TRBV30|TRBD1|TRBJ2-2
CAWSVGDRDTGELFF
TGTGCCTGGAGTGTAGGGGACAGGGACACCGGGGAGCTGTTTTTT
>NA|TRBV6-5|NA|TRBJ2-5
CASSSLGQETQYF
TGTGCCAGCAGTTCGCTAGGCCAAGAGACCCAGTACTTC
>NA|TRBV12-3/TRBV12-4|TRBD1|TRBJ1-2
CASGDRVYGYTF
TGTGCCAGCGGGGACAGGGTCTATGGCTACACCTTC
>many|TRBV10-3|TRBD2|TRBJ2-2
CAISSRQLAGGLDGELFF
TGTGCCATCAGCTCCCGCCAACTAGCGGGGGGGCTGGACGGGGAGCTGTTTTTT
>many|TRBV7-2|NA|TRBJ1-5
CASSPMSQKNQPQHF
TGTGCCAGCAGCCCGATGAGTCAGAAAAATCAGCCCCAGCATTTT
>NA|TRBV6-2/TRBV6-3|NA|TRBJ2-2
CASSYRGPNTGELFF
TGTGCCAGCAGTTACCGGGGGCCAAACACCGGGGAGCTGTTTTTT
>NA|TRBV19|NA|TRBJ1-1
CASSINPGLNTEAFF
TGTGCCAGTAGTATAAATCCGGGGCTGAACACTGAAGCTTTCTTT
>NA|TRBV11-2|TRBD2|TRBJ2-7
CASSLRGSSGDSYEQYF
TGTGCCAGCAGCTTGCGAGGAAGTAGCGGGGACTCCTACGAGCAGTACTTC
>NA|TRBV6-6|NA|TRBJ1-1
CASSPVPWTHQNTEAFF
TGTGCCAGCAGTCCCGTCCCCTGGACACACCAGAACACTGAAGCTTTCTTT
>few|TRBV5-1|NA|TRBJ1-2
CASSLGIGDMNYGYTF
TGCGCCAGCAGCTTGGGAATCGGGGATATGAACTATGGCTACACCTTC
>few|TRBV12-5|NA|TRBJ2-3
CASGSSAQGTDTQYF
TGTGCTAGTGGTTCTTCCGCCCAGGGAACAGATACGCAGTATTTT
>NA|TRBV12-3/TRBV12-4|NA|TRBJ1-2
CASRRGASGYTF
TGTGCCAGCAGACGGGGAGCCTCGGGCTACACCTTC
>NA|TRBV11-2|NA|TRBJ2-7
CASSLGWGGRYF
TGTGCCAGCAGCCTCGGATGGGGCGGGCGGTACTTC
>many|TRBV7-8|TRBD1|TRBJ1-2
CASSSKQGVGYTF
TGTGCCAGCAGCTCGAAACAGGGGGTTGGCTACACCTTC
>NA|TRBV2|TRBD2|TRBJ2-3
CASSDGGASGDTQYF
TGTGCCAGCAGTGACGGTGGGGCTAGCGGGGATACGCAGTATTTT
>NA|TRBV10-3|TRBD1|TRBJ1-2
CAIRGDRRVGGYTF
TGTGCCATCAGGGGGGACAGGAGGGTAGGCGGCTACACCTTC
>NA|TRBV25-1|NA|TRBJ1-2
CASSAPGENYGYTF
TGTGCCAGCAGTGCCCCTGGGGAGAACTATGGCTACACCTTC
>once|TRBV12-3/TRBV12-4|TRBD2|TRBJ2-1
CASGPPGTSGGNEQFF
TGTGCCAGCGGCCCCCCTGGGACTAGCGGGGGAAATGAGCAGTTCTTC
>NA|TRBV30|TRBD1|TRBJ2-7
CAWSPFGTVRSYEQYF
TGTGCCTGGAGTCCCTTCGGGACAGTGCGCTCCTACGAGCAGTACTTC
>many|TRBV29-1|NA|TRBJ1-1
CSVERGNTEAFF
TGCAGCGTTGAAAGGGGGAACACTGAAGCTTTCTTT
>NA|TRBV20-1|NA|TRBJ1-4
CSAAGRPLANEKLFF
TGCAGTGCTGCCGGACGACCGCTAGCTAATGAAAAACTGTTTTTT
>few|TRBV19|NA|TRBJ1-2
CASTPYAGWSYGYTF
TGTGCCAGTACCCCCTACGCGGGATGGAGCTATGGCTACACCTTC
>few|TRBV3-1|TRBD1|TRBJ1-1
CASSQEAGGYTEAFF
TGTGCCAGCAGCCAAGAGGCAGGGGGTTACACTGAAGCTTTCTTT
>few|TRBV7-9|NA|TRBJ2-4
CATKSGNIQYF
TGTGCCACCAAGAGCGGGAACATTCAGTACTTC
>NA|TRBV29-1|TRBD2|TRBJ2-7
CSVKSGGPYEQYF
TGCAGCGTTAAAAGCGGGGGGCCCTACGAGCAGTACTTC
>NA|TRBV19|NA|TRBJ1-1
CATHPGVRNTEAFF
TGTGCCACTCACCCCGGGGTGAGGAACACTGAAGCTTTCTTT
>NA|TRBV20-1|NA|TRBJ2-1
CSANPFRPRTYNEQFF
TGCAGTGCGAATCCCTTTAGACCCCGAACGTACAATGAGCAGTTCTTC
>few|TRBV25-1|NA|TRBJ2-5
CASSDYGVRETQYF
TGTGCCAGCAGTGACTATGGGGTCCGAGAGACCCAGTACTTC
>many|TRBV5-5|NA|TRBJ1-1
CASTQPPGLKEAFF
TGTGCCAGCACCCAACCGCCGGGACTGAAGGAAGCTTTCTTT
>few|TRBV27|TRBD1|TRBJ1-1
CASRLGQPYTEAFF
TGTGCCAGCAGACTGGGACAGCCATACACTGAAGCTTTCTTT
>NA|TRBV7-3|NA|TRBJ1-1
CASSLAQTMNTEAFF
TGTGCCAGCAGCTTAGCACAGACCATGAACACTGAAGCTTTCTTT
>many|TRBV3-1|NA|TRBJ2-1
CASSQAAGSYNEQFF
TGTGCCAGCAGCCAAGCCGCGGGGTCCTACAATGAGCAGTTCTTC
>few|TRBV7-6|NA|TRBJ2-6
CASTGLSGSGANVLTF
TGTGCCAGCACCGGCCTCTCGGGCTCTGGGGCCAACGTCCTGACTTTC
>once|TRBV18|NA|TRBJ1-1
CASSPPHQGNTEAFF
TGTGCCAGCTCACCACCTCACCAAGGGAACACTGAAGCTTTCTTT
>few|TRBV6-6|NA|TRBJ2-7
CASTPDGSLYEQYF
TGTGCCAGCACCCCCGACGGTTCACTCTACGAGCAGTACTTC
>NA|TRBV11-2|NA|TRBJ1-1
CASSLIELEAFF
TGTGCCAGCAGCCTCATCGAGCTTGAAGCTTTCTTT
>NA|TRBV5-1|TRBD2|TRBJ2-3
CASSVTPSGVITDTQYF
TGCGCCAGCAGCGTGACCCCTAGCGGGGTCATCACAGATACGCAGTATTTT
>NA|TRBV18|NA|TRBJ1-1
CASSPDGGAGTEAFF
TGTGCCAGCTCACCTGACGGGGGCGCGGGCACTGAAGCTTTCTTT
>NA|TRBV20-1|TRBD2|TRBJ2-5
CSGTSGGAKTQYF
TGCAGTGGAACTAGCGGGGGGGCAAAGACCCAGTACTTC
>NA|TRBV7-2|NA|TRBJ2-2
CASSPTLGSGELFF
TGTGCCAGCAGCCCCACGCTAGGATCCGGGGAGCTGTTTTTT
>few|TRBV20-1|NA|TRBJ2-1
CSASVWSSYNEQFF
TGCAGTGCTAGCGTTTGGAGCTCCTACAATGAGCAGTTCTTC
>few|TRBV7-8|NA|TRBJ2-3
CASSLQHTDTQYF
TGTGCCAGCAGCTTGCAGCACACAGATACGCAGTATTTT
>many|TRBV2|TRBD1|TRBJ2-1
CASSERLRNPLGGEQFF
TGTGCCAGCAGTGAAAGGCTGAGGAACCCCTTAGGGGGCGAGCAGTTCTTC
>few|TRBV11-2|NA|TRBJ1-1
CASSPGLSTMNTEAFF
TGTGCCAGCAGCCCAGGACTTTCAACCATGAACACTGAAGCTTTCTTT
>NA|TRBV11-2|TRBD2|TRBJ2-7
CASRTIAGSSYEQYF
TGTGCCAGCAGAACGATAGCGGGAAGCTCCTACGAGCAGTACTTC
>many|TRBV28|NA|TRBJ2-1
CASSSHDDGSYNEQFF
TGTGCCAGCAGTTCCCACGACGACGGGTCCTACAATGAGCAGTTCTTC
>few|TRBV6-2/TRBV6-3|NA|TRBJ1-2
CASTPLGDGYTF
TGTGCCAGCACCCCTCTGGGTGATGGCTACACCTTC
>few|TRBV6-6|NA|TRBJ1-1
CASRLRGNTEAFF
TGTGCCAGCAGACTGCGAGGGAACACTGAAGCTTTCTTT
>many|TRBV20-1|NA|TRBJ2-2
CSARDDRAGELFF
TGCAGTGCTAGAGATGATCGGGCTGGGGAGCTGTTTTTT
>many|TRBV27|NA|TRBJ1-2
CASRGAGQNYGYTF
TGTGCCAGCCGGGGGGCGGGGCAGAACTATGGCTACACCTTC
>once|TRBV2|NA|TRBJ1-6
CASSRTAEALHF
TGTGCCAGCAGCCGGACAGCCGAGGCCCTCCACTTT
>many|TRBV2|TRBD1|TRBJ1-2
CASSDRGQGSGYTF
TGTGCCAGCAGTGATCGGGGACAGGGATCAGGCTACACCTTC
>NA|TRBV3-1|NA|TRBJ2-3
CASSQGADTQYF
TGTGCCAGCAGCCAAGGCGCAGATACGCAGTATTTT
>few|TRBV28|TRBD2|TRBJ2-5
CASVERGGRETQYF
TGTGCCAGCGTAGAACGGGGGGGTCGAGAGACCCAGTACTTC
>NA|TRBV12-3/TRBV12-4|NA|TRBJ2-7
CASSSPAGILREQYF
TGTGCCAGCAGTTCCCCCGCCGGGATCCTTAGGGAGCAGTACTTC
>many|TRBV11-2|NA|TRBJ2-7
CASSLVVEQYF
TGTGCCAGCAGCTTAGTAGTCGAGCAGTACTTC
>few|TRBV18|NA|TRBJ2-7
CASSPDGPYEQYF
TGTGCCAGCTCACCAGACGGTCCCTACGAGCAGTACTTC
>many|TRBV6-2/TRBV6-3|NA|TRBJ1-2
CASTQGSPYGYTF
TGTGCCAGCACTCAGGGGAGCCCCTATGGCTACACCTTC
>few|TRBV9|NA|TRBJ2-7
CASSVGDAPFYEQYF
TGTGCCAGCAGCGTAGGGGACGCACCATTCTACGAGCAGTACTTC